Listed below are T cell receptor beta chains from one sample, sequenced in a study of T cell changes during pregnancy in multiple sclerosis. Generated by immunoSEQ multiplex PCR, the TCRdb table keeps only in-frame clones and is missing some. The sample consists of approximately 96,000 clones, 90% to 95% of them appearing once. The material was peripheral blood, obtained after pregnancy. The source of these receptors is a female donor in good health, enrolled as a control in a pregnancy study. Both conserved end residues are part of each CDR3. Fields, in order: J gene, V gene, D gene, clone size, CDR3 length, CDR3 protein, CDR3 DNA. D genes are given only for firm matches. Not every row has a clone size; where given, it reads once, few, many or a size class.

J: TRBJ1-3; V: TRBV7-3; D: NA; size: NA; length: 14; CDR3: CASSLLGAGNTIYF; DNA: TGTGCCAGCAGCTTATTGGGAGCTGGAAACACCATATATTTT
J: TRBJ2-7; V: TRBV7-6; D: TRBD1; size: NA; length: 15; CDR3: CASSFEPGQAYEQYF; DNA: TGTGCCAGCAGCTTTGAACCGGGACAGGCCTACGAGCAGTACTTC
J: TRBJ2-7; V: TRBV18; D: NA; size: NA; length: 14; CDR3: CASSPPVTAGEQYF; DNA: TGTGCCAGCTCACCACCCGTTACAGCTGGCGAGCAGTACTTC
J: TRBJ2-5; V: TRBV5-1; D: TRBD2; size: NA; length: 17; CDR3: CASSAGTSILRRETQYF; DNA: TGCGCCAGCAGCGCCGGGACTAGCATCTTGCGTCGAGAGACCCAGTACTTC
J: TRBJ2-7; V: TRBV21-1; D: NA; size: NA; length: 18; CDR3: CASSKGGGSLLSSYEQYF; DNA: TGTGCCAGCAGCAAGGGCGGGGGGTCCTTATTAAGCTCCTACGAGCAGTACTTC
J: TRBJ1-2; V: TRBV19; D: TRBD1; size: NA; length: 15; CDR3: CASTIGPGGVYGYTF; DNA: TGTGCCAGTACCATAGGGCCAGGGGGCGTATATGGCTACACCTTC
J: TRBJ2-7; V: TRBV5-4; D: NA; size: NA; length: 15; CDR3: CASSLGGLDSYEQYF; DNA: TGTGCCAGCAGCTTGGGGGGACTGGACTCCTACGAGCAGTACTTC
J: TRBJ2-7; V: TRBV4-2; D: TRBD2; size: NA; length: 16; CDR3: CASSLSTSSGAYEQYF; DNA: TGTGCCAGCAGCCTTTCCACGTCTAGCGGGGCCTACGAGCAGTACTTC
J: TRBJ1-1; V: TRBV19; D: NA; size: few; length: 18; CDR3: CASSISRTFERRGPEAFF; DNA: TGTGCCAGTAGTATAAGCCGGACCTTCGAACGGAGGGGTCCTGAAGCTTTCTTT
J: TRBJ1-2; V: TRBV6-1; D: NA; size: NA; length: 15; CDR3: CASSGLTETGYGYTF; DNA: TGTGCCAGCAGTGGCCTCACGGAGACCGGGTATGGCTACACCTTC
J: TRBJ2-2; V: TRBV11-2; D: NA; size: NA; length: 16; CDR3: CASSLGRGWNTGELFF; DNA: TGTGCCAGCAGCTTAGGGAGGGGCTGGAACACCGGGGAGCTGTTTTTT
J: TRBJ1-2; V: TRBV19; D: TRBD1; size: NA; length: 16; CDR3: CASSITAGTGGSGYTF; DNA: TGTGCCAGTAGTATAACCGCCGGGACAGGTGGCTCTGGCTACACCTTC
J: TRBJ1-6; V: TRBV19; D: NA; size: NA; length: 18; CDR3: CASSIPSSGRTIGSPLHF; DNA: TGTGCCAGTAGTATCCCCTCTTCGGGCAGGACTATAGGTTCACCCCTCCACTTT
J: TRBJ2-7; V: TRBV19; D: NA; size: NA; length: 12; CDR3: CASSSRGGEQYF; DNA: TGTGCCAGTAGCTCAAGGGGGGGTGAGCAGTACTTC
J: TRBJ2-5; V: TRBV5-1; D: TRBD2; size: NA; length: 15; CDR3: CASSLGLAGVETQYF; DNA: TGCGCCAGCAGCTTGGGACTAGCGGGGGTAGAGACCCAGTACTTC
J: TRBJ2-1; V: TRBV19; D: NA; size: NA; length: 16; CDR3: CATNRRDGLIRNEQFF; DNA: TGTGCCACCAACAGGAGGGACGGACTTATTAGAAATGAGCAGTTCTTC
J: TRBJ2-1; V: TRBV12-1; D: NA; size: NA; length: 13; CDR3: CASSVGSNNEQFF; DNA: TGTGCCAGCTCCGTGGGCAGCAATAATGAGCAGTTCTTC
J: TRBJ1-4; V: TRBV5-1; D: TRBD1; size: once; length: 15; CDR3: CATSGQGATNEKLFF; DNA: TGCGCCACTTCGGGACAGGGGGCAACTAATGAAAAACTGTTTTTT
J: TRBJ2-2; V: TRBV5-6; D: TRBD2; size: NA; length: 17; CDR3: CASSPGQRDAVSGELFF; DNA: TGTGCCAGCAGCCCGGGCCAGCGGGATGCTGTTTCTGGGGAGCTGTTTTTT
J: TRBJ2-2; V: TRBV18; D: TRBD2; size: once; length: 16; CDR3: CASSPGGGPNTGELFF; DNA: TGTGCCAGCTCCCCGGGGGGAGGCCCGAACACCGGGGAGCTGTTTTTT
J: TRBJ1-2; V: TRBV20-1; D: NA; size: NA; length: 10; CDR3: CSAKGEGYTF; DNA: TGCAGTGCTAAGGGAGAAGGCTACACCTTC
J: TRBJ1-3; V: TRBV11-3; D: NA; size: NA; length: 13; CDR3: CASSLSMGNTIYF; DNA: TGTGCCAGCAGCTTATCCATGGGAAACACCATATATTTT
J: TRBJ1-5; V: TRBV6-5; D: NA; size: NA; length: 12; CDR3: CASRGRNQPQHF; DNA: TGTGCCAGCAGGGGGCGGAATCAGCCCCAGCATTTT
J: TRBJ2-3; V: TRBV9; D: NA; size: NA; length: 14; CDR3: CASSVGGTADTQYF; DNA: TGTGCCAGCAGCGTTGGGGGGACTGCAGATACGCAGTATTTT
J: TRBJ2-2; V: TRBV2; D: TRBD2; size: NA; length: 18; CDR3: CASSEGIAGPKNTGELFF; DNA: TGTGCCAGCAGTGAAGGAATAGCGGGACCTAAGAACACCGGGGAGCTGTTTTTT
J: TRBJ1-2; V: TRBV20-1; D: NA; size: NA; length: 11; CDR3: CSASGSYGYTF; DNA: TGCAGTGCTAGCGGTTCCTATGGCTACACCTTC